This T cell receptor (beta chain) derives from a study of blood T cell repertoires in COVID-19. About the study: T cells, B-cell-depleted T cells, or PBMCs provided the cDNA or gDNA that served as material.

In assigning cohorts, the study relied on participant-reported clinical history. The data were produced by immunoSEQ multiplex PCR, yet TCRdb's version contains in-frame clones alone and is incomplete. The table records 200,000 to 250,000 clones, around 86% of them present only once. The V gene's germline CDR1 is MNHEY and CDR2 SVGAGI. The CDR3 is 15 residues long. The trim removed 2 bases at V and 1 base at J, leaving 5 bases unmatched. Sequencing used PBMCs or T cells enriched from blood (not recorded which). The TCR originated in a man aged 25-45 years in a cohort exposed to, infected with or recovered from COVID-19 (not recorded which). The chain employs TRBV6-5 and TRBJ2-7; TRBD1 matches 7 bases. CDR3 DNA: TGTGCCAGCAGTTACCTCGGGACAGATTCCTACGAGCAGTACTTC. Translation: CASSYLGTDSYEQYF.